One and the same sample provided the 13 T cell receptor beta chains below, sequenced in a study of control samples from healthy donors and cancer patients. The repertoire was sequenced with immunoSEQ multiplex PCR; TCRdb's copy has only in-frame clones and lacks some. The sample has some 150,000 clones; about 94% are singletons. Input material: blood. Receptors originate from a man aged 35 to 55 in good health.

This clone was seen once. The chain employs TRBV13 and TRBJ1-2, with TRBD1 as a possible D gene (5 bases). Germline assignment: CDR1 PRHDT and CDR2 FYEKMQ (reference sequence). The ends were cut back, 0 bases at V and 7 bases at J, with 12 bases in the middle. The CDR3 length is 14 residues. CDR3 DNA sequence: TGTGCCAGCAGCTTAGGCCTGGGGGGTCCTGGCTACACCTTC. Encoded protein: CASSLGLGGPGYTF.

This chain connects TRBV19 to TRBJ1-5, with TRBD1 matching over 8 bases. The CDR3 contains 16 residues. V trimming: 4 bases; J trimming: 1 base; junction bases outside the gene matches: 6. The germline gives CDR1 LNHDA, CDR2 SQIVND (reference sequence). In DNA, the CDR3 is TGTGCCAGTAGTACCCCCGGACAGGGAAGCAATCAGCCCCAGCATTTT. Translated, it gives CASSTPGQGSNQPQHF.

This chain joins TRBV20-1 and TRBJ1-1; no definite D call. Germline loops: CDR1 DFQATT, CDR2 SNEGSKA (reference sequence). This CDR3 has 12 amino acids. Between the trimmed V and J ends, which lost 3 bases and 3 bases, there was a span of 8 bases. Here the CDR3 reads CSASKGYTEAFF. The CDR3 DNA is TGCAGTGCTAGTAAGGGATACACTGAAGCTTTCTTT.

The chain joins TRBV18 to TRBJ2-7, with TRBD1 identical over 12 bases. The CDR3 runs 13 residues. CDR1 and CDR2 (germline): KGHSH, LQKENI. The J segment lost 9 bases and the V segment lost 3 bases, leaving 3 bases of the junction unmatched. For the CDR3, the DNA is TGTGCCAGCTCACCGGGACAGGGGGCCGGGCAGTACTTC. It translates to CASSPGQGAGQYF.

The chain recombines TRBV2 with TRBJ1-1; TRBD1 matches 11 bases. V was pared by 5 bases and J by 4 bases, with 6 bases of the junction left unmatched. The CDR3 loop spans 15 amino acids. The V gene's germline CDR1 is SNHLY and CDR2 FYNNEI. CDR3 coding DNA: TGTGCCAGCAGTTCACCCGGGACAGGGGGCACTGAAGCTTTCTTT. Its translation: CASSSPGTGGTEAFF. Full variable domain (rest looked up from reference TRBV2 and TRBJ1-1): EPEVTQTPSHQVTQMGQEVILRCVPISNHLYFYWYRQILGQKVEFLVSFYNNEISEKSEIFDDQFSVERPDGSNFTLKIRSTKLEDSAMYFCASSSPGTGGTEAFFGQGTRLTVV.

The chain combines TRBV6-2 or TRBV6-3 with TRBJ1-1; D is unclear. The CDR3 sequence is 13 residues long. From germline, CDR1 is MNHEY and CDR2 SVGEGT. V lost 6 bases, J lost 1 base, and 9 bases lay in between. CDR3 sequence (DNA): TGTGCCAGCAGCAAAAAAGGGAACACTGAAGCTTTCTTT. It translates to CASSKKGNTEAFF.

The CDR3 sequence is CASSYSETRVYEQYF. The DNA for the CDR3 is TGTGCCAGCAGTTACTCGGAGACAAGGGTCTACGAGCAGTACTTC. The J gene is TRBJ2-7, the V gene TRBV6-5; no clear D gene. With 0 bases removed from V and 3 bases from J, the gap between germline ends came to 12 bases. Per germline, CDR1 MNHEY and CDR2 SVGAGI. This CDR3 has 15 residues.

This chain connects TRBV4-1 to TRBJ1-1, with a tentative D call TRBD1 (6 bases). Germline CDR1 reads MGHRA; CDR2 reads YSYEKL. Deletions cut 4 bases from V and 0 bases from J, with 18 bases between. This CDR3 region has 17 residues. CDR3 in DNA: TGCGCCAGCAGCCTCCGGACAGCGTCCGTCATGAACACTGAAGCTTTCTTT. It yields the protein CASSLRTASVMNTEAFF.

In regard to this clone: Other DNA sequences of this sample code for an identical CDR3. The chain combines TRBV12-3 or TRBV12-4 with TRBJ1-5, with D possibly matching TRBD1 (5 bases). Between the trimmed V and J ends, which lost 1 base and 6 bases, there was a span of 7 bases. The CDR3 totals 13 residues. CDR3 loop: CASSLGGTQPQHF. Written as DNA, the CDR3 is TGTGCCAGCAGTTTAGGGGGCACTCAGCCCCAGCATTTT.

The gene calls are TRBV6-6 and TRBJ2-3, with D maybe TRBD1 (6 bases). The CDR3 extends over 14 amino acids. Germline V gene data show CDR1 as MNHNY and CDR2 as SVGAGI (reference sequence). V was clipped by 5 bases and J by 5 bases, with 14 bases between them. The CDR3 nucleotides read TGTGCCAGCAGTGCCACGCGCAGGGGAGATACGCAGTATTTT. Translated: CASSATRRGDTQYF.

The chain links TRBV10-3 to TRBJ1-2; D remains ambiguous. Trimming removed 4 bases from V and 5 bases from J, with 17 bases in between. The CDR3 is made up of 15 amino acids. Germline V gene data show CDR1 as ENHRY and CDR2 as SYGVKD. CDR3 in amino acids: CAISASDAFMYGYTF. DNA for the CDR3: TGTGCCATCAGTGCATCAGACGCATTCATGTATGGCTACACCTTC.

The chain joins TRBV19 to TRBJ1-2; 7 nucleotides agree with TRBD1. This CDR3 has 13 amino acids. Germline CDR1 LNHDA, CDR2 SQIVND (reference sequence). V gave up 6 bases and J gave up 7 bases; unmatched junction bases: 8. The CDR3 spells CASRGDRVSGYTF. The CDR3 DNA follows: TGTGCCAGTAGGGGAGACAGGGTTAGTGGCTACACCTTC.

The V gene is TRBV29-1, the J gene TRBJ2-5; TRBD1 matches at 9 bases. In germline, CDR1 is SQVTM, CDR2 ANQGSEA. The length of the CDR3 is 14 residues. The junction had 15 bases not matched to a gene; V was cut back by 7 bases and J by 9 bases. CDR3 coding DNA: TGCAGCGCCCAGGACAGGGGCGATCATTTGTCCCAGTACTTC. Translating it yields CSAQDRGDHLSQYF.